The clone carrying this T cell receptor (beta chain) was found many times. Patients were excluded for uncontrolled infection, other autoimmune disease, pregnancy or lactation. This CDR3 contains 15 residues. Germline V gene data show CDR1 as DFQATT and CDR2 as SNEGSKA (reference sequence). V was pared by 1 base and J by 8 bases, with 9 bases of the junction left unmatched. The sample originates from a study of T cells in Graves' hyperthyroidism and ophthalmopathy. Study at large: Peripheral blood collection took place at initial diagnosis, before any treatment.

Amplified TCR beta CDR3 regions derived from RNA transcripts. HTBI primers were used for first-round RT-PCR of the TCR CDR3. A single record per CDR3 protein comes from TCRdb applying MiXCR to the multiplex PCR reads. The data contain about 400,000 distinct CDR3 sequences, 15% of them singletons. V usage is TRBV20-1 and J usage is TRBJ2-1; 9 nucleotides line up with TRBD2. The sequenced material came from blood. The sequence came from a woman in her 30s with Graves' hyperthyroidism. Written as DNA, the CDR3 is TGCAGTGCTAGAGGCCTAGCGGGGCGAGGGGATGAGCAGTTCTTC. Encoded protein: CSARGLAGRGDEQFF.